Presented here are 28 T cell receptor beta chains from one specimen sequenced in a study of T-cell memory formation after mild COVID-19. One entry per CDR3 protein results from TCRdb running MiXCR on the 5' RACE reads. The repertoire includes 190,000 or so distinct CDR3 sequences, 20% to 25% of them detected once, and 23% sits in the top ten. The sequenced sample was PBMCs or a T cell subset sorted from them (not recorded which). These receptors were collected from an adult woman who had mild COVID-19 (a few samples of this study predate the infection). Cell type and time point are not known.

The table lists this clonotype with a few counts. The chain couples TRBV7-6 to TRBJ2-3; D is ambiguous. With 2 bases removed from V and 5 bases from J, the gap between germline ends came to 11 bases. Germline CDR1 SGHVS, CDR2 FNYEAQ. The CDR3 loop spans 14 amino acids. This CDR3 reads CASSLKRWLDTQYF. The DNA of the CDR3 is TGTGCCAGCAGCTTAAAAAGGTGGCTAGATACGCAGTATTTT. The variable domain in full, completed from reference TRBV7-6 and TRBJ2-3, reads GAGVSQSPRYKVTKRGQDVALRCDPISGHVSLYWYRQALGQGPEFLTYFNYEAQQDKSGLPNDRFSAERPEGSISTLTIQRTEQRDSAMYRCASSLKRWLDTQYFGPGTRLTVL.

The chain carries TRBV27 and TRBJ2-1; 9 positions agree with TRBD1. The CDR3 is made up of 13 amino acids. Germline V CDR1 and CDR2: MNHEY, SMNVEV (reference sequence). V gave up 6 bases and J gave up 8 bases; unmatched junction bases: 5. CDR3 region: CASSRGQGYEQFF. The CDR3, as DNA: TGTGCCAGCAGCCGCGGACAGGGGTATGAGCAGTTCTTC.

The chain combines TRBV12-3 or TRBV12-4 with TRBJ2-7, with 9 positions matching TRBD2. This CDR3 has 15 amino acids. J was trimmed by 6 bases and V by 7 bases; bases with no gene match: 13. CDR3 loop: CASTRLAGGVGEQYF. The CDR3, as DNA: TGTGCCAGCACCCGACTCGCGGGAGGGGTGGGCGAGCAGTACTTC.

The chain couples TRBV4-3 to TRBJ2-7; possibly TRBD1 for D (5 bases). Trimming shortened V by 5 bases and J by 6 bases, and 20 bases separated the two germline ends. Germline lookup yields CDR1 LGHNA and CDR2 YSLEER. This CDR3 is 15 amino acids long. CDR3 sequence reads: CASSYGDSPRFEQYF. Here the CDR3 DNA reads TGCGCCAGCAGCTACGGTGACAGTCCTCGCTTCGAGCAGTACTTC.

V usage is TRBV4-3 and J usage is TRBJ1-1, with 11 bases aligning to TRBD1. With V trimmed by 3 bases and J by 8 bases, 5 bases remained unmatched. CDR3 length equals 14 residues. Per the germline V gene, CDR1 is LGHNA and CDR2 is YSLEER. In DNA form, the CDR3 reads TGCGCCAGCAGCCAGCGGACAGGGGGCTCGGAAGCTTTCTTT. Residues: CASSQRTGGSEAFF.

This clonotype was counted between two and nine times. V gene TRBV4-1 combines with J gene TRBJ1-2, with unresolved D. CDR3 length: 13 residues. CDR1 and CDR2 from the germline V gene are MGHRA and YSYEKL. Trimming pared 0 bases from V and 5 bases from J, leaving 7 bases between. CDR3 region: CASSQDSLYGYTF. CDR3 in DNA: TGCGCCAGCAGCCAAGACAGTCTATATGGCTACACCTTC.

This chain joins TRBV6-5 and TRBJ2-3, with 7 positions matching TRBD2. CDR1 and CDR2 (germline): MNHEY, SVGAGI. The CDR3 runs to 15 residues. The trim removed 3 bases at V and 4 bases at J, leaving 7 bases unmatched. In DNA, the CDR3 is TGTGCCAGCAGTTATGGCGGGAGAGCTCCAGATACGCAGTATTTT. Amino acid sequence: CASSYGGRAPDTQYF.

The chain employs TRBV12-3 or TRBV12-4 and TRBJ2-2; maybe TRBD1 (5 bases). The CDR3 runs 15 residues. V gave up 5 bases and J gave up 7 bases, with 17 bases separating them. This CDR3 is CASSITPGYGGELFF. The CDR3 DNA reads as TGTGCCAGCAGTATTACCCCAGGGTATGGCGGGGAGCTGTTTTTT.

This clonotype turned up a few times. The chain joins TRBV6-4 to TRBJ2-1, with TRBD2 matching 9 bases. V shed 2 bases, J shed 0 bases, and the junction held 2 bases outside the gene matches. Looked up from germline, CDR1 is MRHNA and CDR2 is SNTAGT. The CDR3 totals 16 residues. Here the CDR3 DNA reads TGTGCCAGCAGTGACGGACTAGCGCCCTCCTACAATGAGCAGTTCTTC. Translated: CASSDGLAPSYNEQFF.

The chain couples TRBV27 to TRBJ2-1, with 15 bases lining up with TRBD2. CDR1 MNHEY and CDR2 SMNVEV come from the germline V gene (reference sequence). The V and J ends lost 5 bases and 4 bases, in that order; junction bases with no gene match: 3. The CDR3 contains 16 residues. CDR3 bases: TGTGCCAGCAGTCACGGGACTAGCGGGGGGTACAATGAGCAGTTCTTC. It is translated as CASSHGTSGGYNEQFF.

The V call is TRBV29-1, the J call TRBJ1-1; D not resolved. V was cut by 3 bases and J by 7 bases, with 9 bases left in between. Germline lookup yields CDR1 SQVTM and CDR2 ANQGSEA. CDR3 size: 11 residues. CDR3 sequence (DNA): TGCAGCGTTGACGAGGGAAATGAAGCTTTCTTT. Translated: CSVDEGNEAFF.

This clonotype was counted only a few times. The rearrangement links TRBV7-9 to TRBJ2-6; D might be TRBD1 (6 bases). CDR3 length: 15 residues. V dropped 8 bases and J dropped 0 bases, with 11 bases sitting between them. The germline gives CDR1 SEHNR, CDR2 FQNEAQ (reference sequence). The CDR3 DNA reads TGTGCCAGCTCCCCAGGGGTCTCTGGGGCCAACGTCCTGACTTTC. Translating gives CASSPGVSGANVLTF.

This clonotype was counted a few times. This chain links TRBV12-3 or TRBV12-4 with TRBJ1-4; no definite D call. With 3 bases removed from V and 8 bases from J, the gap between germline ends came to 16 bases. CDR3 length: 15 amino acids. CDR3 protein: CASSLLSEGKEKLFF. CDR3 nucleotide sequence: TGTGCCAGCAGTTTGCTGTCGGAAGGGAAGGAAAAACTGTTTTTT.

This chain connects TRBV29-1 to TRBJ1-1; D call uncertain. Trimming took 7 bases from V and 0 from J, leaving 9 bases between them. This CDR3 is 12 amino acids long. Germline-derived CDR1 and CDR2 are SQVTM and ANQGSEA. The CDR3 bases are TGCAGCGGTGGACGGATGAACACTGAAGCTTTCTTT. The encoded protein is CSGGRMNTEAFF.

The chain employs TRBV7-9 and TRBJ2-3, with D possibly TRBD1 on 6 matching bases. Germline assignment: CDR1 SEHNR and CDR2 FQNEAQ (reference sequence). V was clipped by 1 base and J by 2 bases, with 13 bases between them. The CDR3 totals 16 residues. CDR3 sequence reads: CASSLVVRTDTDTQYF. DNA for the CDR3: TGTGCCAGCAGCTTAGTCGTTCGGACAGACACAGATACGCAGTATTTT.

This clonotype showed up just a few times. This rearrangement joins TRBV7-9 to TRBJ2-7; D could derive from TRBD1 or TRBD2 (6 bases each). Per the germline V gene, CDR1 is SEHNR and CDR2 is FQNEAQ (reference sequence). CDR3 length: 16 residues. V gave up 1 base and J gave up 3 bases, with 16 bases separating them. The CDR3 sequence is CASSLVGGGRDYEQYF. DNA of the CDR3: TGTGCCAGCAGCTTAGTAGGGGGAGGCCGAGACTACGAGCAGTACTTC. Full variable domain (outside the CDR3, taken from reference TRBV7-9 and TRBJ2-7): DTGVSQNPRHKITKRGQNVTFRCDPISEHNRLYWYRQTLGQGPEFLTYFQNEAQLEKSRLLSDRFSAERPKGSFSTLEIQRTEQGDSAMYLCASSLVGGGRDYEQYFGPGTRLTVT.

This sequence joins TRBV5-1 and TRBJ2-5; perhaps TRBD1 as D (6 bases). This CDR3 is built from 12 residues. From germline, CDR1 is SGHRS and CDR2 YFSETQ. V was shortened by 4 bases and J by 14 bases, with 18 bases between the two germline ends. The CDR3, as DNA: TGCGCCAGCAGCCCTGAGACAGGACCGAGATACTTC. Its protein is CASSPETGPRYF.

J is TRBJ1-1 and V is TRBV7-8; 7 bases are a match to TRBD1. Germline V gives CDR1 SGHVS, CDR2 FQNEAQ. The J segment lost 8 bases and the V segment lost 2 bases, leaving 2 bases of the junction unmatched. The length of the CDR3 is 12 residues. This CDR3 reads CASSLKGQEAFF. The CDR3 DNA reads TGTGCCAGCAGCTTAAAGGGACAGGAAGCTTTCTTT.

This chain links TRBV12-3 or TRBV12-4 with TRBJ2-1, with D possibly being TRBD2 (6 bases). The CDR3 sequence is 15 residues long. Trimming took 1 base from V and 8 from J, leaving 15 bases between them. This CDR3 is CASSLVGLARDEQFF. The CDR3 bases are TGTGCCAGCAGTTTAGTTGGGCTAGCGAGGGATGAGCAGTTCTTC.

In its sample, this clonotype was seen a few times. This chain joins TRBV10-3 and TRBJ2-7, with 7 bases identical to TRBD2. Germline CDR1 ENHRY, CDR2 SYGVKD. The CDR3 has 15 amino acids. J gave up 0 bases and V 8 bases, and 10 bases lay outside the gene matches. This CDR3 reads CAIGGRGAVSYEQYF. The DNA of the CDR3 is TGTGCCATCGGGGGGAGGGGCGCTGTCTCCTACGAGCAGTACTTC.

This clonotype was counted between two and nine times. This chain links TRBV2 with TRBJ1-1; D not resolved. The CDR3 spans 11 residues. With 5 bases removed from V and 10 bases from J, the gap between germline ends came to 11 bases. Germline V gene lookup returns CDR1 SNHLY and CDR2 FYNNEI. The CDR3 DNA reads as TGTGCCAGCAGTCGTCTACAAGGAGCTTTCTTT. Translated, it gives CASSRLQGAFF. Complete variable domain (other parts from reference TRBV2 and TRBJ1-1): EPEVTQTPSHQVTQMGQEVILRCVPISNHLYFYWYRQILGQKVEFLVSFYNNEISEKSEIFDDQFSVERPDGSNFTLKIRSTKLEDSAMYFCASSRLQGAFFGQGTRLTVV.

This clonotype showed up just a few times. The rearrangement uses TRBV9 and TRBJ2-1, with D possibly matching TRBD2 (6 bases). Trimming removed 2 bases from V and 6 bases from J, with 15 bases in between. The CDR3 runs 15 residues. Germline-derived CDR1 and CDR2 are SGDLS and YYNGEE. CDR3: CASSVAGGPFNEQFF. For the CDR3, the DNA is TGTGCCAGCAGCGTTGCAGGAGGGCCTTTCAATGAGCAGTTCTTC.

This rearrangement joins TRBV24-1 to TRBJ2-3; 9 bases align to TRBD1. J gave up 3 bases and V 5 bases, and 2 bases lay outside the gene matches. The germline V gene has CDR1 KGHDR and CDR2 SFDVKD. This CDR3 spans 14 amino acids. The DNA of the CDR3 is TGTGCCACCAGTGGGGACAGGGAAACAGATACGCAGTATTTT. This translates into CATSGDRETDTQYF.

This clonotype has just a few counts. The genes are TRBV29-1 and TRBJ2-1; D gene uncertain. This CDR3 is built from 12 residues. Germline CDR1 is SQVTM and CDR2 is ANQGSEA. Trimming cost V 0 bases and J 10 bases, with 10 bases left between them. CDR3 loop: CSVEESGPEQFF. The CDR3 nucleotides are TGCAGCGTTGAAGAGTCCGGCCCCGAGCAGTTCTTC.

This clonotype appeared a few times. The chain uses TRBV6-2 or TRBV6-3 and TRBJ2-7; 9 bases are a match to TRBD2. This CDR3 is 12 amino acids long. Per the germline V gene, CDR1 is MNHEY and CDR2 is SVGEGT. CDR3 sequence reads: CASGRSSYEQYF. For the CDR3, the DNA is TGTGCTAGCGGGAGAAGCTCCTACGAGCAGTACTTC.

This clonotype was picked up one time. The chain uses TRBV19 and TRBJ1-5; D possibly corresponds to TRBD1 (6 bases). The length of the CDR3 is 13 residues. The V gene lost 9 bases and the J gene lost 5 bases, with 14 bases spanning the gap. CDR1 LNHDA and CDR2 SQIVND come from the germline V gene (reference sequence). CDR3 residues: CASLQGNHQPQHF. The CDR3 bases are TGTGCCAGCTTACAGGGTAATCATCAGCCCCAGCATTTT.

This rearrangement joins TRBV12-3 or TRBV12-4 to TRBJ2-7; 8 nucleotides match TRBD1. CDR3 size: 15 residues. The V and J ends lost 6 bases and 3 bases, in that order; junction bases with no gene match: 10. The CDR3 sequence is CASSQEQGADYEQYF. CDR3 DNA: TGTGCCAGCAGCCAAGAGCAGGGGGCGGACTACGAGCAGTACTTC.

The table lists this clonotype with many counts. The V call is TRBV4-2, the J call TRBJ2-7; 11 bases fit TRBD2. CDR1 is LGHNA and CDR2 is YNFKEQ in the germline V gene. The J segment lost 1 base and the V segment lost 4 bases, leaving 3 bases of the junction unmatched. The CDR3 length is 15 residues. CDR3 DNA: TGTGCCAGCAGCCCAGGGACTAGCGGATCCTACGAGCAGTACTTC. Amino acids: CASSPGTSGSYEQYF.